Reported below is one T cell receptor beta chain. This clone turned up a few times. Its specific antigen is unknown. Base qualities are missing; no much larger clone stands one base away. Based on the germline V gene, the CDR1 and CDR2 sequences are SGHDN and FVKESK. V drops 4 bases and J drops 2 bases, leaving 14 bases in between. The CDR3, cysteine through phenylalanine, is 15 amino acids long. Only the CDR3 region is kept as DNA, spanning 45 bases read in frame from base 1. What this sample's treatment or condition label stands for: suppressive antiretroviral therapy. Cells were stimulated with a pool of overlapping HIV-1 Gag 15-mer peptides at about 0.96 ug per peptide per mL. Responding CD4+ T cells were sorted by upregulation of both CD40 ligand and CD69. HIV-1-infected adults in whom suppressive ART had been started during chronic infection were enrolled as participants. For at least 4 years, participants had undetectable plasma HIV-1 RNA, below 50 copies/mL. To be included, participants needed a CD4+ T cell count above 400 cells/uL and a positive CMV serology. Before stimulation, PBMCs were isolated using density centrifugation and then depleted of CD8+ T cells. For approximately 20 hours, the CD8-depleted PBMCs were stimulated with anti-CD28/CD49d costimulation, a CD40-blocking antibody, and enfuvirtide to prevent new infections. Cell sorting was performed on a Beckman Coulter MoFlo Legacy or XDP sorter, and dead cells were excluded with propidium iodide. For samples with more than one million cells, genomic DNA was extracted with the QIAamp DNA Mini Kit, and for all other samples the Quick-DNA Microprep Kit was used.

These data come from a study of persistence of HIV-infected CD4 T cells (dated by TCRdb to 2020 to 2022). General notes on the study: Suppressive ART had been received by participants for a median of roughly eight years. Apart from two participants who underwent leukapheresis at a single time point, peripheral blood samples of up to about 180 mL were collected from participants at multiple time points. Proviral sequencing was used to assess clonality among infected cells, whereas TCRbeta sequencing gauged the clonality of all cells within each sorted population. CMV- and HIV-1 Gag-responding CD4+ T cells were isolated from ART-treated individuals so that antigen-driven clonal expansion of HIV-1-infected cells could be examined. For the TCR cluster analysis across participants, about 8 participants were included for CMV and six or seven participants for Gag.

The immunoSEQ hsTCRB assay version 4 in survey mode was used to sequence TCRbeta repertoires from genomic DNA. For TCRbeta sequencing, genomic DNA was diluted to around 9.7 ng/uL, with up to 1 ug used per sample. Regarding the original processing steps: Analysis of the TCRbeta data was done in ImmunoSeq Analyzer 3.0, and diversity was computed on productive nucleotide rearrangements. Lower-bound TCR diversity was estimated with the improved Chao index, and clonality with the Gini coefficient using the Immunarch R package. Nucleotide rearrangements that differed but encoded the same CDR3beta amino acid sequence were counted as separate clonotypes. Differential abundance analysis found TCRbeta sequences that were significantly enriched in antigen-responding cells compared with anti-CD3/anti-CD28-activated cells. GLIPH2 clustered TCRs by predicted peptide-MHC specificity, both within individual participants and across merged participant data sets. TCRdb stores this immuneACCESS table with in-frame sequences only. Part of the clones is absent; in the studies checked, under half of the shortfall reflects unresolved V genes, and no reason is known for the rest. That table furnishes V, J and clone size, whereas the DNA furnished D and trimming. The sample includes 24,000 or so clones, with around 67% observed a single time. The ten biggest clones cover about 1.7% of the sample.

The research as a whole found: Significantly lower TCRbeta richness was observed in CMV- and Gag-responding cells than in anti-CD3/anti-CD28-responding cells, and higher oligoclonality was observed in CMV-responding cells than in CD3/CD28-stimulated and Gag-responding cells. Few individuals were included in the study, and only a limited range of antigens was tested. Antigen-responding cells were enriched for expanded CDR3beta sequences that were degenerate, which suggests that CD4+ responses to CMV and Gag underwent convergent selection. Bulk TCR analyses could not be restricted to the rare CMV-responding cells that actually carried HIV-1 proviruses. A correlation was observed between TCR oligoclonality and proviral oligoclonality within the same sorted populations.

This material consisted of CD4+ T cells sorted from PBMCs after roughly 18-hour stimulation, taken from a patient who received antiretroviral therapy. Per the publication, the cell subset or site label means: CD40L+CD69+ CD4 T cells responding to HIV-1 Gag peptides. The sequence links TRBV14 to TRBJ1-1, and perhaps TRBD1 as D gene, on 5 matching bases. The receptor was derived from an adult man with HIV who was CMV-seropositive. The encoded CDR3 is CASSRKAGVNTEAFF. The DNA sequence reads TGTGCCAGCAGCCGTAAGGCGGGGGTAAACACTGAAGCTTTCTTT.